This T cell receptor (beta chain) was observed in a study of human T cells and chemical hapten exposure. Concerning this clonotype: The antigen remains undetermined. It may be a read error: a sequence one base away is much more abundant.

TCRdb analysed the RACE reads with MiXCR anew, one entry per CDR3 protein. The table shows 130,000 or so distinct CDR3 sequences, with about 11% occurring only once. Noted time point: patch test 3, about 24 weeks after DPC sensitization. Treatment here: therapeutic diphenylcyclopropenone sensitization with weekly scalp DPC. Each donor was an alopecia patient between 18 and 70 years of age who qualified for DPC. Findings of the study overall: Among expanded TCRs, significantly more large CDR3 similarity clusters formed than among controls.

The specimen was whole blood, collected in connection with sensitization to the hapten diphenylcyclopropenone (DPC). The TCR sequence derives from a woman aged 45-59 years with alopecia areata. Some clones in this sample may be carry-over from other donors' samples.

CDR3 in amino acids: CSARTTLRGGYEHYF. The CDR3 coding sequence is TGCAGTGCTAGAACCACACTTCGGGGAGGCTACGAGCATTACTTC. V and J are TRBV20-1 and TRBJ2-7, with a possible D match to TRBD2 (6 bases). The CDR3 loop spans 15 amino acids. Germline V gene sequence: CDR1 DFQATT, CDR2 SNEGSKA (reference sequence).